This T cell receptor (beta chain) was documented in a study of blood T cell repertoires in COVID-19 (TCRdb year 2020). In terms of the full investigation: The collaborator samples originated in the United States, Italy and Spain and spanned the acute and convalescent phases of COVID-19. Samples were obtained from the ongoing ImmuneRACE study (first 160 participants) and from 1,254 subjects provided by 6 global collaborators. Where available, HLA class I and class II types were taken from metadata supplied by the sample provider and were not determined by assay-based typing. The prospective study material was composed of cDNA or gDNA derived from T cells, B-cell-depleted T cells, or PBMCs. Nearly every sample came with metadata listing a de-identified subject ID, COVID-19 status, age in years and sex. The repertoires were released in a freely available public database intended as a resource for research on the immune response to SARS-CoV-2. Deeply sampled blood TCRbeta repertoires from subjects exposed to, actively infected with, or recovered from COVID-19 were included in the dataset. The study at large found these results: The amount of clinical and demographic metadata varied by source and participant and was provided uncurated.

For this clone: Its antigen is not yet known. Base qualities were left out, and no much larger clone turns up one base away.

The immunoSEQ Assay, a bias-controlled multiplex PCR, was used to amplify TCRbeta CDR3 regions from genomic DNA. Per the source publication's procedure: Within the assay, amplification of reference gene primers was used to estimate how many nucleated cells each sample contained. To quantify the absolute abundance of each unique TCRbeta CDR3 rearrangement, sequence reads were collapsed and filtered. For each sample, productive Simpson clonality was calculated as the square root of Simpson's diversity index over productive rearrangements. This immuneACCESS table, as held by TCRdb, lists in-frame sequences with V and J called but not all clones. Of the missing ones, under half trace to an unresolved V gene in checked studies; the others have no known cause. V, J and clone size were drawn from that table, and D and trimming were deduced from the DNA. Across this sample there are around 3,000 clones, with 85% to 90% seen only once. Clones ranked in the top ten supply 5.5% to 7% of the sample.

Each collaborating institution followed its own protocols to collect whole blood in K2EDTA tubes. For TCRbeta analysis, collaborators shipped samples as frozen whole blood, isolated PBMCs, or DNA extracted from either of those sample types. Sequenced material: peripheral blood. This clonotype originated in a human donor with active COVID-19. The donor label of this sample is uncertain.

The DNA sequence is as follows: TGTGCCAGCAGCTTGGTCCAGGCATCCTACGAGCAGTACTTC. The resulting protein is CASSLVQASYEQYF. The chain is assembled from TRBV5-5 and TRBJ2-7, with no confident D gene call. V gives up 0 bases and J gives up 1 base, and the segment between their germline ends measures 8 bases. There are 14 amino acids in the CDR3, from cysteine to phenylalanine inclusive. The retained sequence is limited to the CDR3, 42 bases, with the frame set at the first base. Sequences SGHKS (CDR1) and YYEKEE (CDR2) are obtained from the germline V gene (reference sequence).